One and the same sample provided the 14 T cell receptor beta chains below, sequenced in a study of blood T cell repertoires in COVID-19 (dated by TCRdb to the early 2020s). The receptor library was made with the immunoSEQ multiplex PCR assay. Sourced from immuneACCESS, this table was stored by TCRdb with only in-frame sequences that have V and J called. A share of the clones is absent; for the studies checked, an unresolved V gene accounts for under half, and the remainder has no known explanation. This sample lists approximately 180,000 clones; more than 75% were detected once. Jointly, the top ten make up about 17% of the sample. The sequencing sample was made of PBMCs or T cells enriched from blood (not recorded which). The receptors originated from a woman aged 45-59 years with acute COVID-19.

This chain connects TRBV24-1 to TRBJ2-1, with a possible D match to TRBD1 (6 bases). CDR3 length: 14 amino acids. In germline, CDR1 is KGHDR, CDR2 SFDVKD. V was trimmed by 4 bases and J by 6 bases, leaving 12 bases between them. Written as DNA, the CDR3 is TGTGCCACCAGTGAGGACTCCAGGGGCAATGAGCAGTTCTTC. Amino acids: CATSEDSRGNEQFF.

In this sample, this clone turned up a few times. The gene calls are TRBV6-2 or TRBV6-3 and TRBJ1-2, with 8 bases aligning to TRBD1. Per the germline V gene, CDR1 is MNHEY and CDR2 is SVGEGT. The CDR3 runs to 13 residues. V was pared by 6 bases and J by 4 bases, with 4 bases of the junction left unmatched. CDR3 sequence reads: CASSPDRGYGYTF. In DNA form, the CDR3 reads TGTGCCAGCAGCCCAGACAGGGGCTATGGCTACACCTTC.

The table lists this clone with a few counts. The J gene is TRBJ2-5, the V gene TRBV5-6, with 15 bases identical to TRBD2. Germline V lookup: CDR1 SGHDT, CDR2 YYEEEE. V was clipped by 4 bases and J by 4 bases; unmatched bases: 5. There are 16 residues in the CDR3. The CDR3 nucleotides are TGTGCCAGCAGCAAGGGACTAGCGGGGGGAAGAGAGACCCAGTACTTC. Its translation: CASSKGLAGGRETQYF.

The V gene is TRBV5-1, the J gene TRBJ1-1; no definite D call. Germline CDR1 and CDR2: SGHRS and YFSETQ. V lost 1 base to trimming and J lost 5 bases, with 9 bases between them. The CDR3 is made up of 13 amino acids. The CDR3 reads CASSLNPGTEAFF. CDR3 DNA sequence: TGCGCCAGCAGCTTGAATCCCGGTACTGAAGCTTTCTTT.

The chain carries TRBV3-1 (or the pseudogene TRBV3-2) and TRBJ2-5; the D call may be TRBD1 or TRBD2 (5 bases each). V shed 5 bases and J shed 4 bases, with 26 bases lying between them. Germline values: CDR1 LGHDT, CDR2 YNNKEL (reference sequence). The CDR3 is 18 residues long. The DNA of the CDR3 is TGTGCCAGCAGCGAAGCGGTGGTGGGGCAGGGAAGGCGAGAGACCCAGTACTTC. Amino acids: CASSEAVVGQGRRETQYF.

The V gene is TRBV7-9, the J gene TRBJ1-2; a weak D match, TRBD1 (6 bases). This CDR3 is 17 amino acids long. CDR1 and CDR2 (germline): SEHNR, FQNEAQ (reference sequence). V gave up 2 bases and J gave up 4 bases, with 20 bases separating them. CDR3 nucleotide sequence: TGTGCCAGCAGCTTACTAGCTGCAGGGGCCCTGTCCTATGGCTACACCTTC. It yields the protein CASSLLAAGALSYGYTF.

This clone was counted only a few times. The chain employs TRBV6-5 and TRBJ2-2, with 11 positions matching TRBD1. The CDR3 totals 14 residues. CDR1 is MNHEY and CDR2 is SVGAGI in the germline V gene. V was clipped by 7 bases and J by 4 bases; unmatched bases: 2. The CDR3 here is CASTGTGGTGELFF. The CDR3 coding sequence is TGTGCCAGCACCGGGACAGGGGGCACCGGGGAGCTGTTTTTT.

This clone has a count of ten or more. V gene TRBV18 combines with J gene TRBJ2-5; maybe TRBD1 (6 bases). This CDR3 spans 14 amino acids. V was clipped by 0 bases and J by 5 bases, with 10 bases between them. Germline V gene data show CDR1 as KGHSH and CDR2 as LQKENI. Here the CDR3 reads CASSPPGQGETQYF. The CDR3 nucleotides are TGTGCCAGCTCACCACCCGGGCAGGGGGAGACCCAGTACTTC.

The chain is built from TRBV5-1 and TRBJ1-2; 7 bases line up with TRBD1. Losses at the gene ends were 5 bases for V and 7 bases for J; bases not matched to a gene: 14. Germline V CDR1 and CDR2: SGHRS, YFSETQ. The CDR3 sequence is 15 residues long. This CDR3 reads CASSPAQGDYLGYTF. CDR3 sequence (DNA): TGCGCCAGCAGTCCTGCCCAGGGGGATTATCTTGGCTACACCTTC.

The V gene is TRBV5-1, the J gene TRBJ1-5; no clear D gene. The CDR3 covers 13 residues. Germline CDR1 and CDR2: SGHRS and YFSETQ. Between the trimmed V and J ends, which lost 0 bases and 4 bases, there was a span of 5 bases. The CDR3 DNA reads as TGCGCCAGCAGCTTGGCCTCTAATCAGCCCCAGCATTTT. This sequence encodes CASSLASNQPQHF.

This clone was detected only once. The V gene is TRBV5-6, the J gene TRBJ2-5; D ambiguous. The length of the CDR3 is 13 residues. Trimming took off 3 bases at V and 4 bases at J, with 10 bases between the two ends. From germline, CDR1 is SGHDT and CDR2 YYEEEE. CDR3 protein: CASSSPTGETQYF. The CDR3 DNA reads as TGTGCCAGCAGCTCACCGACTGGAGAGACCCAGTACTTC.

The chain recombines TRBV2 with TRBJ2-3; weak D call: TRBD2 (7 bases). The CDR3 runs 14 residues. V was pared by 3 bases and J by 4 bases, with 11 bases between. Germline V gene lookup returns CDR1 SNHLY and CDR2 FYNNEI. CDR3 bases: TGTGCCAGCAGTGAGCGGGGGCCCCCAGATACGCAGTATTTT. This translates into CASSERGPPDTQYF.

This chain links TRBV7-9 with TRBJ2-3; 8 bases map to TRBD2. The germline gives CDR1 SEHNR, CDR2 FQNEAQ (reference sequence). The length of the CDR3 is 15 residues. Trimming at V came to 4 bases and at J to 8 bases, leaving 11 bases not matched to a gene. The CDR3 DNA reads TGTGCCAGCAGCTCTCCGGGACTAGAAACGGGTACGCAGTATTTT. Protein product: CASSSPGLETGTQYF. The full variable domain, rest sourced from reference TRBV7-9 and TRBJ2-3, is DTGVSQNPRHKITKRGQNVTFRCDPISEHNRLYWYRQTLGQGPEFLTYFQNEAQLEKSRLLSDRFSAERPKGSFSTLEIQRTEQGDSAMYLCASSSPGLETGTQYFGPGTRLTVL.

CDR3 nucleotide sequence: TGTGCCAGCAGCTCGTTAGCGGGGGCTACCAATGAGCAGTTCTTC. This codes for CASSSLAGATNEQFF. The rearrangement links TRBV5-5 to TRBJ2-1, with 9 bases aligning to TRBD2. V lost 3 bases and J lost 6; bases outside the gene matches: 7. Germline loops: CDR1 SGHKS, CDR2 YYEKEE (reference sequence). This CDR3 comprises 15 residues.